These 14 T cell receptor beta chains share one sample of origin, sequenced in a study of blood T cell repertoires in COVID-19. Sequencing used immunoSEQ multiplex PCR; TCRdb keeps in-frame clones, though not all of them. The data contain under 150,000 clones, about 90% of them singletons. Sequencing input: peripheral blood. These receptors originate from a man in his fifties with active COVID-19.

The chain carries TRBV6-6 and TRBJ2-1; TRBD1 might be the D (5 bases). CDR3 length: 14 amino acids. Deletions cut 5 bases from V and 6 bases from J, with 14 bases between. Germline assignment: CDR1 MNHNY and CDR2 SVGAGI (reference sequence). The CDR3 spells CASSGARTINEQFF. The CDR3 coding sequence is TGTGCCAGCAGTGGGGCCAGGACCATCAATGAGCAGTTCTTC.

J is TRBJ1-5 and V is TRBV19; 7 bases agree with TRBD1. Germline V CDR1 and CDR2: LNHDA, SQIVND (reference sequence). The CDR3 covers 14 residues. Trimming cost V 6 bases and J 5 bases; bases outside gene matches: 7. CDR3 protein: CASSLGQTYQPQHF. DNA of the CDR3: TGTGCCAGTAGCTTGGGACAGACCTATCAGCCCCAGCATTTT. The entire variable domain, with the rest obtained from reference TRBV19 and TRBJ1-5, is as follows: DGGITQSPKYLFRKEGQNVTLSCEQNLNHDAMYWYRQDPGQGLRLIYYSQIVNDFQKGDIAEGYSVSREKKESFPLTVTSAQKNPTAFYLCASSLGQTYQPQHFGDGTRLSIL.

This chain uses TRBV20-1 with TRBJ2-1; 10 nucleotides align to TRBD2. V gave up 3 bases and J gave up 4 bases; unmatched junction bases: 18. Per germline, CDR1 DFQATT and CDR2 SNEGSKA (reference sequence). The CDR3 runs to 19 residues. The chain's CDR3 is CSASDRGLRKRGGYNEQFF. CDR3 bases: TGCAGTGCTAGTGACCGCGGGCTACGGAAGCGGGGGGGGTACAATGAGCAGTTCTTC.

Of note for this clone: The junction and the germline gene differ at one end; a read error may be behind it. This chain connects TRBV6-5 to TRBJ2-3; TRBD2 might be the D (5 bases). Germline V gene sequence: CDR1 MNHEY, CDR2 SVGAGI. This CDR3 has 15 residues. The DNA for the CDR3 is TGTGCCAGCAGATACTACGGGAAGGGCACAGATACGCAGTATTTT. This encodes CASRYYGKGTDTQYF.

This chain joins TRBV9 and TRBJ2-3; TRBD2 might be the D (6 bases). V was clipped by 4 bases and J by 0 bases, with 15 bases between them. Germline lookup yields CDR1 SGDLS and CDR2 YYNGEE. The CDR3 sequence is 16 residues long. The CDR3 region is CASSTGLQTSTDTQYF. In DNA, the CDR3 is TGTGCCAGCAGCACGGGACTTCAGACTAGCACAGATACGCAGTATTTT. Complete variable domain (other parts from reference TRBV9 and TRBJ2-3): DSGVTQTPKHLITATGQRVTLRCSPRSGDLSVYWYQQSLDQGLQFLIQYYNGEERAKGNILERFSAQQFPDLHSELNLSSLELGDSALYFCASSTGLQTSTDTQYFGPGTRLTVL.

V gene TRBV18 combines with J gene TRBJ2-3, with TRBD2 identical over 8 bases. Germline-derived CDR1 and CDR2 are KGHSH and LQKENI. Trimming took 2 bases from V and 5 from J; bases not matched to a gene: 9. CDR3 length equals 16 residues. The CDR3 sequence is CASSPSNRGGVDTQYF. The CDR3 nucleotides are TGTGCCAGCTCACCATCAAATCGGGGGGGAGTAGATACGCAGTATTTT.

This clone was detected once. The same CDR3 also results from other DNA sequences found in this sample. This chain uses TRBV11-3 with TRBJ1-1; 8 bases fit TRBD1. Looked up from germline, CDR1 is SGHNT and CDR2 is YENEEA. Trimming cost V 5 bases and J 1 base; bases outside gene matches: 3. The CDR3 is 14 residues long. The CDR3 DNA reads TGTGCCAGCAGCGCCGGACAGGGGAACACTGAAGCTTTCTTT. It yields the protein CASSAGQGNTEAFF.

The CDR3 DNA sequence: TGTGCCAACGAAGAAGCGGGGGAGGAGACCCAGTACTTC. This sequence encodes CANEEAGEETQYF. The chain is built from TRBV7-9 and TRBJ2-5, with 8 nucleotides matching TRBD2. Germline V CDR1 and CDR2: SEHNR, FQNEAQ (reference sequence). V was clipped by 10 bases and J by 5 bases; unmatched bases: 9. This CDR3 spans 13 amino acids.

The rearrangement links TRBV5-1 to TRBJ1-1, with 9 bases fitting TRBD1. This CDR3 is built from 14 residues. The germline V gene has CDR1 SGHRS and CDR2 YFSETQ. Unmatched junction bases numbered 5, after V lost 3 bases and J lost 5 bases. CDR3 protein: CASSYTGGLTEAFF. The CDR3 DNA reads TGCGCCAGCAGCTATACAGGGGGCTTGACTGAAGCTTTCTTT. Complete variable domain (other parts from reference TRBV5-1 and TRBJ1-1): KAGVTQTPRYLIKTRGQQVTLSCSPISGHRSVSWYQQTPGQGLQFLFEYFSETQRNKGNFPGRFSGRQFSNSRSEMNVSTLELGDSALYLCASSYTGGLTEAFFGQGTRLTVV.

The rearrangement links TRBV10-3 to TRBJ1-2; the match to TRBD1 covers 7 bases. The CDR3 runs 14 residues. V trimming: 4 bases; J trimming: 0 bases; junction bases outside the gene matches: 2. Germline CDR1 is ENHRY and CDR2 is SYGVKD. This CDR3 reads CAISGQGANYGYTF. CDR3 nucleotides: TGTGCCATCAGTGGACAGGGAGCTAACTATGGCTACACCTTC.

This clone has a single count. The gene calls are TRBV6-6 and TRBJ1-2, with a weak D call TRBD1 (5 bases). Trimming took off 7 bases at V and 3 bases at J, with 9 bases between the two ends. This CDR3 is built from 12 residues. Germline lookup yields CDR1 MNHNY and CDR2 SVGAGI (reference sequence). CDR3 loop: CASNDRYYGYTF. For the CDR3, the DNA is TGTGCCAGCAATGACAGATACTATGGCTACACCTTC.

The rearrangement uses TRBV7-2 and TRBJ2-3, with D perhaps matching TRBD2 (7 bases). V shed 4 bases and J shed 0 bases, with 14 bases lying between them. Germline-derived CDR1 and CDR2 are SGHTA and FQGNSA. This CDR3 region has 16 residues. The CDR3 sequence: CASSSVGGASTDTQYF. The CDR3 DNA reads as TGTGCCAGCAGCTCCGTGGGGGGGGCTAGCACAGATACGCAGTATTTT.

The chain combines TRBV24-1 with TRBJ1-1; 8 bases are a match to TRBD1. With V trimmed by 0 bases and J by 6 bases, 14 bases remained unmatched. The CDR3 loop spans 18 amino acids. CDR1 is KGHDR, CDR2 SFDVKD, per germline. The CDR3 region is CATSDLRSGGLSPPEAFF. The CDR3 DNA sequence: TGTGCCACCAGTGATTTGCGTTCAGGGGGCCTCAGCCCCCCTGAAGCTTTCTTT.

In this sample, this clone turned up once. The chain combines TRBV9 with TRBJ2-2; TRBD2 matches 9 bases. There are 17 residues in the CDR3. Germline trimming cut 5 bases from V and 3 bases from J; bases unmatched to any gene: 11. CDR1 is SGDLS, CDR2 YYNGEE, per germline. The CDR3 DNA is TGTGCCAGCAGTCCTATTAGCGGGGGAAAGCACACCGGGGAGCTGTTTTTT. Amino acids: CASSPISGGKHTGELFF.